Listed here are 6 T cell receptor beta chains from one sample, sequenced in a study of response to subunit inactivated influenza vaccine. MiXCR was run by TCRdb on the RT-PCR reads, yielding one entry per CDR3 protein. The profile shows 610,000 or so distinct CDR3 sequences, approximately 14% of them singletons. The source was PBMCs from blood, collected about 11 days after vaccination. These receptors originate from a man between 50 and 59 years old who received an inactivated influenza vaccine.

This clonotype was seen at least ten times. V usage is TRBV4-3 and J usage is TRBJ2-1; D assignment may be TRBD1 or TRBD2 (5 bases each). Looked up from germline, CDR1 is LGHNA and CDR2 is YSLEER. V lost 1 base and J lost 6, with 10 bases in between. The CDR3 loop spans 14 amino acids. This CDR3 reads CASSQAGRGNEQFF. In nucleotides, the CDR3 is TGCGCCAGCAGCCAAGCGGGAAGGGGCAATGAGCAGTTCTTC.

The rearrangement links TRBV12-3 or TRBV12-4 to TRBJ1-3; D is possibly TRBD1 (5 bases). This CDR3 is built from 14 residues. The V and J ends lost 6 bases and 3 bases respectively, with 12 bases between them. The CDR3 nucleotides are TGTGCCAGCAGCCGTCGTCAGGGTGGAAACACCATATATTTT. The encoded protein is CASSRRQGGNTIYF.

The chain combines TRBV20-1 with TRBJ2-3; 7 positions agree with TRBD2. The CDR3 is 14 amino acids. V trimming: 6 bases; J trimming: 3 bases; junction bases outside the gene matches: 9. CDR1 is DFQATT and CDR2 is SNEGSKA in the germline V gene (reference sequence). The CDR3 DNA reads as TGCAGTGCCCCTGGGACTATCGAAACAGATACGCAGTATTTT. This codes for CSAPGTIETDTQYF.

The chain couples TRBV6-4 to TRBJ1-2; a weak D match, TRBD1 (5 bases). Germline V gene sequence: CDR1 MRHNA, CDR2 SNTAGT. The CDR3 runs to 14 residues. V gave up 6 bases and J gave up 0 bases, with 11 bases separating them. The CDR3 bases are TGTGCCAGCAGACAGGCAGGGTCTAACTATGGCTACACCTTC. Amino acids: CASRQAGSNYGYTF.

The rearrangement links TRBV5-6 to TRBJ1-2, with a weak D call TRBD1 (5 bases). This CDR3 comprises 14 residues. CDR1 SGHDT and CDR2 YYEEEE come from the germline V gene. Trimming took 4 bases from V and 0 from J, leaving 10 bases between them. The chain's CDR3 is CASSQGKTNYGYTF. CDR3 DNA sequence: TGTGCCAGCAGCCAGGGAAAAACTAACTATGGCTACACCTTC.

The chain joins TRBV4-1 to TRBJ2-1, with D possibly matching TRBD2 (6 bases). Germline V gene lookup returns CDR1 MGHRA and CDR2 YSYEKL. V was shortened by 4 bases and J by 7 bases, with 14 bases between the two germline ends. CDR3 length: 14 amino acids. The CDR3 nucleotides read TGCGCCAGCAGCCCAGCGCTAGCGCCGAATGAGCAGTTCTTC. The encoded protein is CASSPALAPNEQFF.